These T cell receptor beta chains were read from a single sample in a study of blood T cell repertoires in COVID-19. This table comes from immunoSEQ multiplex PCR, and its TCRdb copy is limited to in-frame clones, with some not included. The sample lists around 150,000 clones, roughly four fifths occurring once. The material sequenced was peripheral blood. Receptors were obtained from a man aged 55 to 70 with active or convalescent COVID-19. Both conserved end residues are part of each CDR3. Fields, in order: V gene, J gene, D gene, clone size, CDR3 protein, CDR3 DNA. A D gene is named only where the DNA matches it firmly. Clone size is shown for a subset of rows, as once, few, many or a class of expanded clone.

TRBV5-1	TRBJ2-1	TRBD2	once	CASSSGLAGGSYNEQFF	TGCGCCAGCAGCTCCGGACTAGCGGGAGGGTCCTACAATGAGCAGTTCTTC
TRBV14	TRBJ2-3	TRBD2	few	CASSQGGLAESTDTQYF	TGTGCCAGCAGCCAAGGGGGACTAGCGGAGAGCACAGATACGCAGTATTTT
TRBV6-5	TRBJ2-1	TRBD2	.	CASKPGGSGNEQFF	TGTGCCAGCAAGCCGGGCGGGAGTGGGAATGAGCAGTTCTTC
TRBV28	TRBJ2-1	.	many	CASSLGSGTDAYNEQFF	TGTGCCAGCAGTTTAGGGTCGGGGACTGACGCCTACAATGAGCAGTTCTTC
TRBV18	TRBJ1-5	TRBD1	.	CASSPSWDREWPQHF	TGTGCCAGCTCACCGTCTTGGGACAGGGAGTGGCCCCAGCATTTT
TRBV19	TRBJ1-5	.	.	CASRGITPGGNQPQHF	TGTGCCAGTAGAGGCATCACCCCCGGGGGGAATCAGCCCCAGCATTTT
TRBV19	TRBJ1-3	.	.	CASSIGWGLGNTIYF	TGTGCCAGTAGTATTGGTTGGGGGCTCGGAAACACCATATATTTT
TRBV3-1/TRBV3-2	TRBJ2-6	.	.	CASSQTGLTGANVLTF	TGTGCCAGCAGCCAAACGGGATTAACTGGGGCCAACGTCCTGACTTTC
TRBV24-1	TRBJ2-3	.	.	CATSTSPSTDTQYF	TGTGCCACCAGTACGAGCCCTAGCACAGATACGCAGTATTTT
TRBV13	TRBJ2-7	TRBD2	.	CASSSTSGSSYEQYF	TGTGCCAGCAGCTCCACTAGCGGGAGCTCCTACGAGCAGTACTTC
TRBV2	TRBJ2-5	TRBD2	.	CASSAGLAETQYF	TGTGCCAGCAGTGCAGGACTAGCGGAGACCCAGTACTTC
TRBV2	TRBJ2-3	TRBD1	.	CASSRDRGVSSDTQYF	TGTGCCAGCAGTCGGGACAGGGGGGTATCATCGGATACGCAGTATTTT
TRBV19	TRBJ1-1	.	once	CASSMGTSLNTEAFF	TGTGCCAGTAGTATGGGGACATCCTTGAACACTGAAGCTTTCTTT
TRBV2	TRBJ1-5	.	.	CATKFREGINQPQHF	TGTGCCACCAAGTTCAGGGAAGGGATCAATCAGCCCCAGCATTTT
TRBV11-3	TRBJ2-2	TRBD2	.	CAWGRASGRAANTGELFF	TGTGCTTGGGGGAGGGCTAGCGGGAGGGCCGCGAACACCGGGGAGCTGTTTTTT
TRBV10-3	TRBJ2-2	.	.	CAISGDKITGELFF	TGTGCCATCAGTGGGGACAAAATCACCGGGGAGCTGTTTTTT
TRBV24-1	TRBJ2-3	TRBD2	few	CATSDSRGGRTDTQYF	TGTGCCACCAGTGATTCGCGGGGGGGCCGCACAGATACGCAGTATTTT
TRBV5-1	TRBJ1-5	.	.	CASSLQGNQPQHF	TGCGCCAGCAGCCTACAGGGTAATCAGCCCCAGCATTTT
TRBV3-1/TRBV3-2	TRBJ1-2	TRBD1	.	CASSRRGRNMDGYTF	TGTGCCAGCAGCCGCAGGGGGCGCAACATGGATGGCTACACCTTC
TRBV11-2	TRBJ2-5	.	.	CASTQTGQETQYF	TGTGCCAGCACTCAGACAGGACAAGAGACCCAGTACTTC
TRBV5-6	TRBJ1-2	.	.	CASSLVGPQSRYGYTF	TGTGCCAGCAGCTTGGTGGGGCCCCAGAGCCGCTATGGCTACACCTTC
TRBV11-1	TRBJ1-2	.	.	CASSSTGNYGYTF	TGTGCCAGCAGCTCCACGGGGAACTATGGCTACACCTTC
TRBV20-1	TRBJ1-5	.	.	CSASEDSLRNQPQHF	TGCAGTGCTAGTGAGGACAGCCTTCGGAATCAGCCCCAGCATTTT
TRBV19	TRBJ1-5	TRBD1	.	CASKDRVGNQPQHF	TGTGCCAGTAAGGACAGGGTTGGCAATCAGCCCCAGCATTTT
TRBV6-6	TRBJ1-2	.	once	CASSYPPQGARGYTF	TGTGCCAGCAGTTACCCCCCGCAGGGCGCCAGGGGCTACACCTTC
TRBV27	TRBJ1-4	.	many	CASRSQGKLFF	TGTGCCAGCAGGTCTCAGGGAAAACTGTTTTTT
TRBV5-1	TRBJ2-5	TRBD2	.	CASGGGGGLETQYF	TGCGCCAGCGGCGGGGGTGGAGGGCTAGAGACCCAGTACTTC
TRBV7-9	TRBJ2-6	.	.	CASSFGGSGANVLTF	TGTGCCAGCAGCTTCGGGGGATCTGGGGCCAACGTCCTGACTTTC
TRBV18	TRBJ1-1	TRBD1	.	CASSPRTGENTEAFF	TGTGCCAGCTCACCACGCACAGGGGAAAACACTGAAGCTTTCTTT
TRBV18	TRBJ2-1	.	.	CASSPAGSSYNEQFF	TGTGCCAGCTCACCAGCGGGGAGCTCCTACAATGAGCAGTTCTTC
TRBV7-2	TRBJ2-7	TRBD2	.	CASSLVWGGYEQYF	TGTGCCAGCAGCTTAGTTTGGGGGGGTTACGAGCAGTACTTC
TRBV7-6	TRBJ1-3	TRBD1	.	CASSLDVGQGSISGNTIYF	TGTGCCAGCAGCTTAGACGTAGGACAGGGGTCAATCTCTGGAAACACCATATATTTT
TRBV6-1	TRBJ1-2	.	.	CASSDLKSQNYYGYTF	TGTGCCAGCAGTGATCTAAAGTCCCAAAATTACTATGGCTACACCTTC
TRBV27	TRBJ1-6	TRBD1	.	CASSLLGQGYSPLHF	TGTGCCAGCAGTTTATTGGGACAGGGGTACTCACCCCTCCACTTT
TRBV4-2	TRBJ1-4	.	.	CASSQEDSMGEKLFF	TGTGCCAGCAGCCAAGAGGACAGTATGGGTGAAAAACTGTTTTTT
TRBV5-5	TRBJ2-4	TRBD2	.	CASSAGLAGAGTGNIQYF	TGTGCCAGCAGCGCGGGACTAGCGGGAGCGGGTACGGGGAACATTCAGTACTTC
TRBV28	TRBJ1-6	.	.	CASTSSMGRVTPLHF	TGTGCCAGCACCTCCTCAATGGGCAGGGTGACTCCCCTCCACTTT
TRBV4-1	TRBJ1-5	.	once	CASSQEQVETKYSNQPQHF	TGCGCCAGCAGCCAAGAGCAGGTTGAGACCAAATATAGCAATCAGCCCCAGCATTTT
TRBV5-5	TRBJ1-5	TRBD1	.	CASSFTGDSNQPQHF	TGTGCCAGCAGCTTTACAGGGGACAGCAATCAGCCCCAGCATTTT
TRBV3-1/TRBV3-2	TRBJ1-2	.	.	CASNGGSRKYGYTF	TGTGCCAGCAACGGAGGCAGCAGAAAGTATGGCTACACCTTC
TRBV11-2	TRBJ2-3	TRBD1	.	CASSFGQGVDTQYF	TGTGCCAGCAGCTTCGGACAGGGTGTGGATACGCAGTATTTT
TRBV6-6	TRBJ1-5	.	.	CASSPSPGINQPQHF	TGTGCCAGCAGTCCGTCACCAGGGATTAATCAGCCCCAGCATTTT
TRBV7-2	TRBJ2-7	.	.	CASTLNQGKSEQYF	TGTGCCAGCACCCTTAATCAGGGGAAATCCGAGCAGTACTTC
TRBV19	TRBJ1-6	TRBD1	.	CASSKPGQGYNSPLHF	TGTGCCAGTTCCAAACCGGGACAGGGTTATAATTCACCCCTCCACTTT
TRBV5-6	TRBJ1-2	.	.	CASSIVTVSTGGYTF	TGTGCCAGCAGTATTGTTACAGTATCTACCGGTGGCTACACCTTC
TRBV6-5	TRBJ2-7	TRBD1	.	CASSYRNRDRVNEQYF	TGTGCCAGCAGTTACCGGAACCGGGACAGGGTTAACGAGCAGTACTTC
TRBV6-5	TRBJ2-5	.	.	CASSYSTGGVQETQYF	TGTGCCAGCAGTTACTCGACAGGCGGTGTCCAAGAGACCCAGTACTTC
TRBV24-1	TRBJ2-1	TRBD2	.	CATSDTGLAGGGEQFF	TGTGCCACCAGTGACACCGGACTAGCGGGGGGAGGGGAGCAGTTCTTC
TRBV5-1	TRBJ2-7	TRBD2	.	CASSLLAGDGESYEQYF	TGCGCCAGCAGCTTACTAGCGGGAGATGGGGAGTCCTACGAGCAGTACTTC
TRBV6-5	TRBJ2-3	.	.	CASSRDRTTDTQYF	TGTGCCAGCAGTAGAGATCGGACTACAGATACGCAGTATTTT
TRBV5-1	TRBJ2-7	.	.	CASSLVQGGGYEQYF	TGCGCCAGCAGCTTGGTCCAGGGAGGAGGCTACGAGCAGTACTTC